The next 6 T cell receptor beta chains were all read from a single sample in a study of OX40 agonist ivuxolimab in advanced cancers. Method: immunoSEQ multiplex PCR; TCRdb's copy keeps in-frame clones and lacks some. The sample consists of about 79,000 clones, about 95% of them appearing once. This material consisted of CD4+ or CD8+ T cells sorted from blood, taken in a trial of the OX40 agonist ivuxolimab. These receptors were collected from an adult with an advanced solid tumor such as melanoma, head and neck, liver or kidney cancer.

This clone appeared a single time. The V and J genes are TRBV28 and TRBJ2-1; perhaps TRBD1 as D (6 bases). V was pared by 6 bases and J by 3 bases, with 12 bases between. The CDR3 loop spans 14 amino acids. Germline V gives CDR1 MDHEN, CDR2 SYDVKM. CDR3 bases: TGTGCCAGCAGAGGGGGAGAGCTCTACAATGAGCAGTTCTTC. Translated, it gives CASRGGELYNEQFF.

This rearrangement joins TRBV27 to TRBJ2-5; D may correspond to TRBD1 or TRBD2 (5 bases each). CDR3 size: 13 residues. Germline CDR1 and CDR2: MNHEY and SMNVEV (reference sequence). With 2 bases removed from V and 5 bases from J, the gap between germline ends came to 9 bases. This CDR3 is CASSLGTTETQYF. The CDR3 bases are TGTGCCAGCAGTTTAGGGACGACGGAGACCCAGTACTTC.

This rearrangement joins TRBV4-1 to TRBJ2-4, with D perhaps matching TRBD2 (8 bases). The CDR3 is 16 residues long. The germline V and J ends were trimmed by 0 bases and 8 bases, with 17 bases remaining between them. Germline loops: CDR1 MGHRA, CDR2 YSYEKL. CDR3: CASSQETGGGPHIQYF. The CDR3 DNA reads TGCGCCAGCAGCCAAGAGACGGGAGGGGGCCCCCACATTCAGTACTTC.

V is TRBV19 and J is TRBJ2-7; D possibly corresponds to TRBD1 (5 bases). Trimming took 5 bases from V and 3 from J, leaving 8 bases between them. The CDR3 sequence is 12 residues long. CDR1 is LNHDA, CDR2 SQIVND, per germline (reference sequence). The CDR3 bases are TGTGCCAGTAGTCAGGGCCTCTACGAGCAGTACTTC. Protein product: CASSQGLYEQYF.

This clone has a single count. The chain has TRBV4-3 and TRBJ1-3, with unresolved D. Per the germline V gene, CDR1 is LGHNA and CDR2 is YSLEER. Between the trimmed V and J ends, which lost 0 bases and 0 bases, there was a span of 12 bases. This CDR3 is built from 17 residues. The CDR3 loop reads CASSQEYSGDSGNTIYF. In DNA form, the CDR3 reads TGCGCCAGCAGCCAAGAGTATTCAGGCGACTCTGGAAACACCATATATTTT.

V is TRBV29-1 and J is TRBJ2-7; 7 nucleotides align to TRBD1. The length of the CDR3 is 13 residues. V shed 7 bases and J 5 bases; nucleotides not matched to a gene: 11. CDR1 and CDR2 from the germline V gene are SQVTM and ANQGSEA. This CDR3 reads CSAATQDRNEQYF. CDR3 sequence (DNA): TGCAGCGCCGCTACCCAGGACAGGAACGAGCAGTACTTC.